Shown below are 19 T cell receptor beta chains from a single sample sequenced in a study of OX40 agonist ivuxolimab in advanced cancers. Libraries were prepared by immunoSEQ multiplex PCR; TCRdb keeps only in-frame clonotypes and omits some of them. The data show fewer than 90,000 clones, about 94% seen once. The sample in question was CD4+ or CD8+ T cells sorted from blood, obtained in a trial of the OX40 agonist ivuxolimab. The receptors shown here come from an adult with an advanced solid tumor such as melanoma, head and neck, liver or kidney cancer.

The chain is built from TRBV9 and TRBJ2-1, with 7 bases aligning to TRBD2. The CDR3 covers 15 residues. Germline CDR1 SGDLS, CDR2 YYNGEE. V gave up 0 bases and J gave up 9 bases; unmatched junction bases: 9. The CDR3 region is CASSVEVGGTVEQFF. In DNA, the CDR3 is TGTGCCAGCAGCGTAGAAGTGGGAGGGACCGTTGAGCAGTTCTTC. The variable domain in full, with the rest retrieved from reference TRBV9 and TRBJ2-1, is DSGVTQTPKHLITATGQRVTLRCSPRSGDLSVYWYQQSLDQGLQFLIQYYNGEERAKGNILERFSAQQFPDLHSELNLSSLELGDSALYFCASSVEVGGTVEQFFGPGTRLTVL.

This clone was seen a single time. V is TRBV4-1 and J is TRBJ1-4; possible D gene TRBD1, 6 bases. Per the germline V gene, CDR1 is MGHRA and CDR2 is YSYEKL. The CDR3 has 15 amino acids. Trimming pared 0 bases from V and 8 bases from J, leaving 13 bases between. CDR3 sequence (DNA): TGCGCCAGCAGCCAAGAGGGCAGGGGTAACGAAAAACTGTTTTTT. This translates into CASSQEGRGNEKLFF.

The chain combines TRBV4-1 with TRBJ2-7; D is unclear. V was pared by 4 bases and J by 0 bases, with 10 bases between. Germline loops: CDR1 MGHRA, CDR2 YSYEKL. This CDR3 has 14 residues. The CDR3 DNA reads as TGCGCCAGCAGCCCAAGGGCCAGCTCCTACGAGCAGTACTTC. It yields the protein CASSPRASSYEQYF.

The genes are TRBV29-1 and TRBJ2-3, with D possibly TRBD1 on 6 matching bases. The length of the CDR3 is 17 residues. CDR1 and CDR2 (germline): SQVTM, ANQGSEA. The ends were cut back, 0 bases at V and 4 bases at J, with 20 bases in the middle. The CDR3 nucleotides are TGCAGCGTTGAAGATAGTAGGACAGTCTTGGCTGCAGATACGCAGTATTTT. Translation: CSVEDSRTVLAADTQYF.

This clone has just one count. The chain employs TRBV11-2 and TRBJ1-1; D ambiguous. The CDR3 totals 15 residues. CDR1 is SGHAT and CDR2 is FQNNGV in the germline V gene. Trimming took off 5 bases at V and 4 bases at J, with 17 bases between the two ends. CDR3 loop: CASSLWEGLGTEAFF. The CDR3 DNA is TGTGCCAGCAGCCTCTGGGAGGGCTTGGGCACTGAAGCTTTCTTT.

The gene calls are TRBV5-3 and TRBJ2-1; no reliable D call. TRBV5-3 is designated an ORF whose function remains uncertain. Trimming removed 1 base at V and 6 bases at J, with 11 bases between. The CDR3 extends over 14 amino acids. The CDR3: CARSLIPWSNEQFF. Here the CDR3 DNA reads TGTGCCAGAAGCTTGATACCGTGGTCCAATGAGCAGTTCTTC.

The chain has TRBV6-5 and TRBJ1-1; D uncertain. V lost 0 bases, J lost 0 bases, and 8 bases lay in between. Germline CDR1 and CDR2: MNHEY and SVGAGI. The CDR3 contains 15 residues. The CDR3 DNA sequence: TGTGCCAGCAGTTACTCGTCAACGATGAACACTGAAGCTTTCTTT. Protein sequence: CASSYSSTMNTEAFF.

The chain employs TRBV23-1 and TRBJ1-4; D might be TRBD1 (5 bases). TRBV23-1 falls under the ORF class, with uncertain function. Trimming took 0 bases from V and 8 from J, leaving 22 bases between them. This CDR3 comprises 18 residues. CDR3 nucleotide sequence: TGCGCCAGCAGTCAATCGACCAGGGTTCTGACTACTATCGAAAAACTGTTTTTT. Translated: CASSQSTRVLTTIEKLFF.

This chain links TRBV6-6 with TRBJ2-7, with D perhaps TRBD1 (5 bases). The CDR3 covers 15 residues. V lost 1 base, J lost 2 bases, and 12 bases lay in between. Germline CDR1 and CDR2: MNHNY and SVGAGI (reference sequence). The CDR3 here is CASSYYAQGAYEQYF. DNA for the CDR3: TGTGCCAGCAGTTACTACGCGCAGGGCGCCTACGAGCAGTACTTC.

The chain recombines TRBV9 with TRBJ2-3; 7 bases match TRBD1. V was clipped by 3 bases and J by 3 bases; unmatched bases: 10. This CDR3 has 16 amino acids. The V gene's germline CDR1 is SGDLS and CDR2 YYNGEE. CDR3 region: CASSGDQGVVTDTQYF. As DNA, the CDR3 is TGTGCCAGCAGCGGAGACCAGGGGGTTGTAACAGATACGCAGTATTTT.

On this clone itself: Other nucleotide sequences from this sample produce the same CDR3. CDR3 DNA: TGTGCCAGTAGTGCCACGGGGGCTAATCAGCCCCAGCATTTT. It encodes CASSATGANQPQHF. The genes are TRBV27 and TRBJ1-5; tentative D call: TRBD1 (6 bases). Per germline, CDR1 MNHEY and CDR2 SMNVEV (reference sequence). V shed 9 bases and J shed 4 bases, with 16 bases lying between them. This CDR3 region has 14 residues.

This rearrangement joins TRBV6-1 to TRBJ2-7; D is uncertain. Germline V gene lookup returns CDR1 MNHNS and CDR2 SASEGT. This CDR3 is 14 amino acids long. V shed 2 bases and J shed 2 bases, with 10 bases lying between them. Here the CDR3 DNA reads TGTGCCAGCAGTGAATTGGGTGAGACCTACGAGCAGTACTTC. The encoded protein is CASSELGETYEQYF.

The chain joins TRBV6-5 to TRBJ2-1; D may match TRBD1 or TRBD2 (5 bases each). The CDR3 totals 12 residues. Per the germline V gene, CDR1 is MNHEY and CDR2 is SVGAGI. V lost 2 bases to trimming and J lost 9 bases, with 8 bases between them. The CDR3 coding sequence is TGTGCCAGCAGTTACCCAGGGAGTGAGCAGTTCTTC. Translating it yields CASSYPGSEQFF.

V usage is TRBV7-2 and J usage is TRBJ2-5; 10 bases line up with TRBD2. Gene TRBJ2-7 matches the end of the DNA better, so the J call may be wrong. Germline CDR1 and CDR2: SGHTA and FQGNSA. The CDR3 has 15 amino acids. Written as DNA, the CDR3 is TGTGCCAGCAGCAACACTAGCGGGGTCGCCTACGAGCAGTACTTC. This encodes CASSNTSGVAYEQYF.

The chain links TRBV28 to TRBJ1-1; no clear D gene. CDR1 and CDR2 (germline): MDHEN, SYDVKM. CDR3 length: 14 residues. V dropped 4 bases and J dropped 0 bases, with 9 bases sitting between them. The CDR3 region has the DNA TGTGCCAGCAGTTACTCCAACCTGAACACTGAAGCTTTCTTT. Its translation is CASSYSNLNTEAFF.

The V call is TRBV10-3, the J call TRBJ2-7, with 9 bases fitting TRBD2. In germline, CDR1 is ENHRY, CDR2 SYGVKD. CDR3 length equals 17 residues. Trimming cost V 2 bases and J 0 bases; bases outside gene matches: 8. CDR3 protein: CAISEPALAGSSYEQYF. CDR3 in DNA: TGTGCCATCAGTGAGCCGGCACTAGCGGGTAGCTCCTACGAGCAGTACTTC.

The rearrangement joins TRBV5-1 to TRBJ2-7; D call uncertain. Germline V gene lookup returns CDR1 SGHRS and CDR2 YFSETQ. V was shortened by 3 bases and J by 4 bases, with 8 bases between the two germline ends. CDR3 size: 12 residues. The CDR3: CASSSNVYEQYF. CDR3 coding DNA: TGCGCCAGCAGCTCAAACGTTTACGAGCAGTACTTC. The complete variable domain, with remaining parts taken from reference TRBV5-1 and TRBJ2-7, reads KAGVTQTPRYLIKTRGQQVTLSCSPISGHRSVSWYQQTPGQGLQFLFEYFSETQRNKGNFPGRFSGRQFSNSRSEMNVSTLELGDSALYLCASSSNVYEQYFGPGTRLTVT.

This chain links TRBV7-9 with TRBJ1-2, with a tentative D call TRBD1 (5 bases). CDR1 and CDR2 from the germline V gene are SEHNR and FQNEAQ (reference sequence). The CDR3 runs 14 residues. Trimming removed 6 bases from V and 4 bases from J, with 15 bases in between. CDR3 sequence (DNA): TGTGCCAGCAGGCCCCCCGCCGGGGCCTATGGCTACACCTTC. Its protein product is CASRPPAGAYGYTF.

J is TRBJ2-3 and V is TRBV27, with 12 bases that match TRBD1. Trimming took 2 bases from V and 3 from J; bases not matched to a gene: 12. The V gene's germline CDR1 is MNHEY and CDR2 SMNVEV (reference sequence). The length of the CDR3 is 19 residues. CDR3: CASSLRDRGRGRLTDTQYF. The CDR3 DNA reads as TGTGCCAGCAGTTTACGGGACAGGGGGCGCGGGCGTTTGACAGATACGCAGTATTTT.